This T cell receptor (beta chain) derives from a study of T cell changes during pregnancy in multiple sclerosis (dated by TCRdb to about 2019). A note on the overall study: Changes in the T cell repertoire over the course of pregnancy were examined in this study in women with multiple sclerosis.

Receptor libraries were prepared by the immunoSEQ multiplex PCR assay. TCRdb obtained this table from immuneACCESS and retained in-frame rearrangements with V and J assigned. These tables miss some clones; where compared with another copy, unresolved V genes account for less than half of the shortfall, and the remainder is unexplained. The sample profile shows approximately 100,000 clones; around 94% of them were found once. Clones ranked in the top ten supply 1.2% of the sample. From the germline V gene, CDR1 is MNHEY and CDR2 is SVGAGI. Spanning cysteine to phenylalanine, the CDR3 consists of 13 amino acids. Only CDR3 DNA is held: 39 bases, read in frame from base 1. From V the trimming removes 2 bases and from J it removes 8 bases, while the gene matches leave 3 bases of the junction unaccounted for. Concerning this clone itself: Its target antigen remains unknown. Nothing much larger sits one base from this clone, and base qualities are not available.

The sequence links TRBV6-5 to TRBJ1-2; the central 9 bases match TRBD1. Sequencing was performed on peripheral blood, taken in the second trimester of pregnancy. The clonotype originates from a female donor with multiple sclerosis, enrolled in a pregnancy study. The CDR3 region: CASSYRTGDGYTF. The DNA reads TGTGCCAGCAGTTACCGGACAGGGGACGGCTACACCTTC.